The 10 T cell receptor beta chains presented below share a single source sample, sequenced in a study of control samples from healthy donors and cancer patients. Assay: immunoSEQ multiplex PCR; the TCRdb copy retains only in-frame clones and omits some. Here the sample spans a few hundred thousand clones, about nine tenths being singletons. The sequenced sample consisted of PBMCs. The receptors stem from a man in his forties with head and neck cancer.

The V call is TRBV25-1, the J call TRBJ2-7; D remains unclear. The CDR3 is made up of 15 amino acids. The germline gives CDR1 MGHDK, CDR2 SYGVNS. The ends were cut back, 3 bases at V and 2 bases at J, with 14 bases in the middle. CDR3 protein: CASSDTGLWAYEQYF. The CDR3 nucleotides read TGTGCCAGCAGTGATACCGGGTTATGGGCCTACGAGCAGTACTTC.

J is TRBJ2-3 and V is TRBV7-3; D is ambiguous. Trimming removed 4 bases from V and 7 bases from J, with 9 bases in between. Germline V gene lookup returns CDR1 SGHTA and CDR2 FQGTGA. This CDR3 has 12 amino acids. CDR3 DNA: TGTGCCAGCAGCTACCCCCCGTATACGCAGTATTTT. This gives the protein CASSYPPYTQYF.

The rearrangement uses TRBV7-9 and TRBJ2-7, with 9 bases fitting TRBD2. The CDR3 contains 16 residues. Germline assignment: CDR1 SEHNR and CDR2 FQNEAQ (reference sequence). Germline trimming cut 0 bases from V and 2 bases from J; bases unmatched to any gene: 5. The CDR3 spells CASSLAVAGVTYEQYF. The CDR3 DNA reads as TGTGCCAGCAGCTTAGCAGTAGCGGGGGTAACCTACGAGCAGTACTTC. Based on the CDR3 plus reference TRBV7-9 and TRBJ2-7, the full variable domain is DTGVSQNPRHKITKRGQNVTFRCDPISEHNRLYWYRQTLGQGPEFLTYFQNEAQLEKSRLLSDRFSAERPKGSFSTLEIQRTEQGDSAMYLCASSLAVAGVTYEQYFGPGTRLTVT.

This clone was seen only once. The rearrangement joins TRBV6-5 to TRBJ1-1; TRBD1 matches at 7 bases. Germline values: CDR1 MNHEY, CDR2 SVGAGI. The CDR3 loop spans 15 amino acids. V lost 5 bases and J lost 3; bases outside the gene matches: 9. The CDR3 protein is CASSRGQAGDTEAFF. CDR3 nucleotides: TGTGCCAGCAGTCGCGGACAGGCCGGGGACACTGAAGCTTTCTTT.

The V and J genes are TRBV29-1 and TRBJ1-5, with D possibly being TRBD1 (5 bases). Between the trimmed V and J ends, which lost 3 bases and 5 bases, there was a span of 11 bases. CDR1 is SQVTM, CDR2 ANQGSEA, per germline. CDR3 length: 13 amino acids. CDR3 loop: CSVDTGGDQPQHF. CDR3 nucleotide sequence: TGCAGCGTTGATACGGGGGGAGATCAGCCCCAGCATTTT.

The CDR3 coding sequence is TGTGCCAGTAGTGGAGGGGGAGAGACCCAGTACTTC. Its translation is CASSGGGETQYF. The chain links TRBV19 to TRBJ2-5; D could derive from TRBD1 or TRBD2 (6 bases each). Trimming cost V 5 bases and J 4 bases, with 8 bases left between them. CDR1 LNHDA and CDR2 SQIVND come from the germline V gene (reference sequence). The CDR3 spans 12 residues. Together with reference TRBV19 and TRBJ2-5, the CDR3 gives the full variable domain: DGGITQSPKYLFRKEGQNVTLSCEQNLNHDAMYWYRQDPGQGLRLIYYSQIVNDFQKGDIAEGYSVSREKKESFPLTVTSAQKNPTAFYLCASSGGGETQYFGPGTRLLVL.

The rearrangement links TRBV27 to TRBJ2-1, with TRBD1 identical over 10 bases. With 8 bases clipped from V and 6 bases from J, the junction kept 10 bases outside the gene matches. The germline gives CDR1 MNHEY, CDR2 SMNVEV (reference sequence). The CDR3 loop spans 15 amino acids. CDR3 coding DNA: TGTGCCAGCGGGGGGGTAAGGACAGGGGGCAATGAGCAGTTCTTC. This codes for CASGGVRTGGNEQFF.

The V and J genes are TRBV28 and TRBJ2-3; TRBD2 agrees at 14 bases. Germline V gene lookup returns CDR1 MDHEN and CDR2 SYDVKM. This CDR3 comprises 16 residues. V dropped 6 bases and J dropped 5; count of bases not matched to a gene: 7. CDR3 DNA sequence: TGTGCCAGCAGCCCCGAGGGGACTAGCGGGAGAGATACGCAGTATTTT. Protein sequence: CASSPEGTSGRDTQYF.

The chain links TRBV6-5 to TRBJ1-1, with 7 positions matching TRBD1. Unmatched junction bases numbered 5, after V lost 5 bases and J lost 8 bases. The CDR3 is 12 amino acids. The germline gives CDR1 MNHEY, CDR2 SVGAGI. Written as DNA, the CDR3 is TGTGCCAGCAGTCCTACGACAGGGGAAGCTTTCTTT. Translating it yields CASSPTTGEAFF.

This clone was picked up one time. The chain employs TRBV5-4 and TRBJ1-1; the D gene is possibly TRBD1 (5 bases). The CDR3 loop spans 12 amino acids. The germline V gene encodes CDR1 SGHNT and CDR2 YYREEE (reference sequence). Trimming stripped 3 bases from V and 7 bases from J, with 10 bases between. The CDR3, as DNA: TGTGCCAGCAGCTCGGACGGGGGTGAAGCTTTCTTT. Translating it yields CASSSDGGEAFF.